The rows below give T cell receptor beta chains drawn from one sample of a study of shared clonotypes between healthy human individuals. Clones were sequenced by immunoSEQ multiplex PCR, and TCRdb holds only the in-frame ones, with some missing. The sample yields 1.5 million to 2.5 million clones, approximately 94% seen once. The sequencing input was naive CD8+ T cells sorted from blood. All receptors come from a man aged 18 to 30 in good health. The CDR3 runs from the conserved cysteine through the conserved F or W. A D gene is named only where the DNA matches it firmly. Size values are once, few and many counts, or a class for expanded clones, and some rows have none.

cdr3_length: 10; j_call: TRBJ2-2; d_call: .; v_call: TRBV7-9; clone_size: .; cdr3_aa: CASSSGELFF; cdr3_nt: TGTGCCAGCAGTTCCGGGGAGCTGTTTTTT
cdr3_length: 15; j_call: TRBJ1-1; d_call: TRBD1; v_call: TRBV7-9; clone_size: .; cdr3_aa: CASSSAQGKDTEAFF; cdr3_nt: TGTGCCAGCAGCTCAGCACAGGGGAAGGACACTGAAGCTTTCTTT
cdr3_length: 13; j_call: TRBJ1-1; d_call: .; v_call: TRBV6-5; clone_size: once; cdr3_aa: CASSPIGSEGAFF; cdr3_nt: TGTGCCAGCAGCCCTATAGGCTCAGAGGGAGCTTTCTTT
cdr3_length: 12; j_call: TRBJ1-1; d_call: .; v_call: TRBV29-1; clone_size: .; cdr3_aa: CSVDLGPSEAFF; cdr3_nt: TGCAGCGTTGATCTTGGGCCAAGTGAAGCTTTCTTT
cdr3_length: 17; j_call: TRBJ1-2; d_call: .; v_call: TRBV19; clone_size: .; cdr3_aa: CASSPRTDTLSNYGYTF; cdr3_nt: TGTGCCAGTAGTCCCAGGACAGATACCCTTTCTAACTATGGCTACACCTTC
cdr3_length: 13; j_call: TRBJ2-7; d_call: .; v_call: TRBV19; clone_size: .; cdr3_aa: CASSPGSGYEQYF; cdr3_nt: TGTGCCAGTAGTCCAGGGTCGGGGTACGAGCAGTACTTC
cdr3_length: 15; j_call: TRBJ2-2; d_call: .; v_call: TRBV7-6; clone_size: .; cdr3_aa: CASSPATGYPGELFF; cdr3_nt: TGTGCCAGCAGCCCTGCAACAGGGTACCCCGGGGAGCTGTTTTTT
cdr3_length: 14; j_call: TRBJ1-1; d_call: TRBD1; v_call: TRBV5-6; clone_size: .; cdr3_aa: CASSWDRANTEAFF; cdr3_nt: TGTGCCAGCAGTTGGGACAGGGCGAACACTGAAGCTTTCTTT
cdr3_length: 16; j_call: TRBJ1-4; d_call: TRBD1; v_call: TRBV18; clone_size: .; cdr3_aa: CASSPKAGQGGEKLFF; cdr3_nt: TGTGCCAGCTCACCAAAAGCGGGACAGGGAGGTGAAAAACTGTTTTTT
cdr3_length: 14; j_call: TRBJ2-1; d_call: .; v_call: TRBV27; clone_size: .; cdr3_aa: CASKETGAYNEQFF; cdr3_nt: TGTGCCAGCAAAGAGACCGGCGCTTACAATGAGCAGTTCTTC